Following are 30 T cell receptor beta chains from one sample sequenced in a study of control samples from healthy donors and cancer patients. The data were produced by immunoSEQ multiplex PCR, yet TCRdb's version contains in-frame clones alone and is incomplete. Here the sample spans some 80,000 clones, over 85% being singletons. The source material was blood. Receptor source: a man over 45 in good health.

The chain recombines TRBV19 with TRBJ1-1; 7 bases agree with TRBD1. V was clipped by 7 bases and J by 1 base; unmatched bases: 9. CDR3 length equals 15 residues. CDR1 and CDR2 from the germline V gene are LNHDA and SQIVND (reference sequence). CDR3 sequence reads: CASTLGTDPNTEAFF. The CDR3 region has the DNA TGTGCCAGTACCCTGGGGACAGACCCGAACACTGAAGCTTTCTTT.

This chain joins TRBV5-1 and TRBJ2-2; D might be TRBD2 (6 bases). V was cut by 4 bases and J by 1 base, with 17 bases left in between. The CDR3 covers 17 residues. Germline V gives CDR1 SGHRS, CDR2 YFSETQ. For the CDR3, the DNA is TGCGCCAGCAGCCGTCTAAACGGGGGACTGAACACCGGGGAGCTGTTTTTT. It encodes CASSRLNGGLNTGELFF.

This rearrangement joins TRBV2 to TRBJ1-2, with D unresolved. CDR1 SNHLY and CDR2 FYNNEI come from the germline V gene. This CDR3 contains 13 residues. Trimming took off 3 bases at V and 2 bases at J, with 7 bases between the two ends. This chain's CDR3 is CASSDASNYGYTF. CDR3 nucleotide sequence: TGTGCCAGCAGTGACGCATCGAACTATGGCTACACCTTC.

The chain employs TRBV27 and TRBJ1-5; 7 bases align to TRBD1. V lost 5 bases, J lost 3 bases, and 10 bases stayed unmatched. The CDR3 is 16 amino acids. Germline loops: CDR1 MNHEY, CDR2 SMNVEV (reference sequence). The CDR3 DNA is TGTGCCAGCAGTCCCCCAGGACAGGCCCTCAATCAGCCCCAGCATTTT. Its protein is CASSPPGQALNQPQHF.

The chain carries TRBV6-6 and TRBJ2-5, with TRBD2 as a possible D gene (6 bases). The CDR3 spans 14 residues. The germline V and J ends were trimmed by 1 base and 5 bases, with 11 bases remaining between them. CDR1 and CDR2 from the germline V gene are MNHNY and SVGAGI (reference sequence). CDR3 DNA: TGTGCCAGCAGTTACTTTAGCGGCGCCGAGACCCAGTACTTC. It translates to CASSYFSGAETQYF.

The table lists this clone with a count of one. This chain links TRBV2 with TRBJ2-1, with 7 bases identical to TRBD2. Germline V CDR1 and CDR2: SNHLY, FYNNEI. Trimming took 7 bases from V and 0 from J; bases not matched to a gene: 3. The CDR3 is 14 amino acids. The CDR3 region has the DNA TGTGCCAGCACCTCGGGGGGCTCCTACAATGAGCAGTTCTTC. Protein product: CASTSGGSYNEQFF.

CDR3 sequence: CASSQVGAGQRGEQFF. For the CDR3, the DNA is TGTGCCAGCAGCCAAGTAGGGGCAGGGCAGAGGGGTGAGCAGTTCTTC. The chain links TRBV14 to TRBJ2-1; D tentatively reads TRBD1 or TRBD2 (5 bases each). In germline, CDR1 is SGHDN, CDR2 FVKESK. V lost 1 base and J lost 9, with 19 bases in between. This CDR3 has 16 amino acids.

This chain links TRBV19 with TRBJ1-5; the D gene is possibly TRBD1 (6 bases). The CDR3 totals 17 residues. Germline V lookup: CDR1 LNHDA, CDR2 SQIVND (reference sequence). The V end was cut by 4 bases, the J end by 6 bases, with 22 bases between. The CDR3 region is CASSTRRQAGSAQPQHF. The DNA for the CDR3 is TGTGCCAGTAGTACCCGGCGACAGGCGGGTTCCGCTCAGCCCCAGCATTTT.

The chain joins TRBV11-3 to TRBJ2-2, with 7 bases that match TRBD1. J lost 2 bases, V lost 2 bases, and 5 bases had no gene match. CDR1 is SGHNT, CDR2 YENEEA, per germline. The CDR3 has 16 amino acids. The CDR3: CASSLLGQTNTGELFF. Written as DNA, the CDR3 is TGTGCCAGCAGCTTATTGGGACAGACAAACACCGGGGAGCTGTTTTTT.

This sequence joins TRBV6-5 and TRBJ2-2; TRBD1 aligns across 8 bases. CDR1 is MNHEY, CDR2 SVGAGI, per germline. The CDR3 runs to 15 residues. The V segment lost 10 bases and the J segment 4 bases; nucleotides outside the gene matches: 11. The CDR3 sequence: CATHPQGALTGELFF. CDR3 DNA sequence: TGTGCCACCCACCCCCAGGGGGCGCTCACCGGGGAGCTGTTTTTT.

This sequence joins TRBV10-2 and TRBJ1-1; no clear D. V was shortened by 7 bases and J by 2 bases, with 11 bases between the two germline ends. The CDR3 runs 13 residues. The V gene's germline CDR1 is WSHSY and CDR2 SAAADI. CDR3 sequence: CASKLGRNTEAFF. For the CDR3, the DNA is TGCGCCAGCAAACTCGGCAGAAACACTGAAGCTTTCTTT.

CDR3 sequence: CASSATLESDTQYF. The CDR3 DNA sequence: TGTGCCAGCTCAGCAACCCTGGAGTCAGATACGCAGTATTTT. This chain uses TRBV18 with TRBJ2-3; D is ambiguous. Trimming removed 5 bases at V and 4 bases at J, with 13 bases between. This CDR3 region has 14 residues. Germline V gives CDR1 KGHSH, CDR2 LQKENI.

CDR3 protein: CASSGGVKREAFF. The CDR3 region has the DNA TGTGCCAGCAGCGGTGGAGTGAAACGTGAAGCTTTCTTT. The J gene is TRBJ1-1, the V gene TRBV9, with D hard to call. The CDR3 runs 13 residues. V dropped 3 bases and J dropped 7 bases, with 13 bases sitting between them. Germline V gives CDR1 SGDLS, CDR2 YYNGEE.

The genes are TRBV6-4 and TRBJ2-3; the D gene is possibly TRBD1 (5 bases). This CDR3 has 16 amino acids. Trimming took off 0 bases at V and 2 bases at J, with 12 bases between the two ends. The germline gives CDR1 MRHNA, CDR2 SNTAGT. The DNA for the CDR3 is TGTGCCAGCAGTGACTCGGGGCAGGGTAACACAGATACGCAGTATTTT. Amino acids: CASSDSGQGNTDTQYF.

The genes are TRBV21-1 and TRBJ1-5. TRBV21-1 is shown as a pseudogene. There are 17 residues in the CDR3. CDR3 amino acids: CASSKNLGFYSNQPQHF. The DNA of the CDR3 is TGTGCCAGCAGCAAAAATTTGGGGTTTTATAGCAATCAGCCCCAGCATTTT.

This chain joins TRBV7-6 and TRBJ2-3, with 8 bases matching TRBD1. Germline lookup yields CDR1 SGHVS and CDR2 FNYEAQ. J lost 4 bases, V lost 1 base, and 7 bases had no gene match. The CDR3 runs to 16 residues. The CDR3 coding sequence is TGTGCCAGCAGCTTAGTGGGTAACAGGGGGGCAGATACGCAGTATTTT. Its protein product is CASSLVGNRGADTQYF.

The genes are TRBV30 and TRBJ2-2, with D maybe TRBD1 (6 bases). Germline V gene sequence: CDR1 GTSNPN, CDR2 SVGIG (reference sequence). The length of the CDR3 is 14 residues. The V and J ends lost 8 bases and 1 base respectively, with 14 bases between them. In DNA, the CDR3 is TGTGCCCTGACGGTCAGGGGGAACACCGGGGAGCTGTTTTTT. Translating it yields CALTVRGNTGELFF.

V gene TRBV14 combines with J gene TRBJ2-1; tentatively, D is TRBD2 (6 bases). The CDR3 is made up of 16 amino acids. V was clipped by 4 bases and J by 0 bases, with 13 bases between them. Germline V lookup: CDR1 SGHDN, CDR2 FVKESK. Here the CDR3 reads CASSPLGGSSYNEQFF. The CDR3 DNA reads TGTGCCAGCAGCCCCCTCGGGGGAAGCTCCTACAATGAGCAGTTCTTC.

The chain has TRBV11-3 and TRBJ2-5, with TRBD1 matching over 10 bases. Germline assignment: CDR1 SGHNT and CDR2 YENEEA. This CDR3 is built from 15 residues. V lost 5 bases, J lost 5 bases, and 8 bases stayed unmatched. CDR3 nucleotides: TGTGCCAGCAGCGTCGGACCGGGACAGGGGGAGACCCAGTACTTC. Protein: CASSVGPGQGETQYF.

The chain combines TRBV27 with TRBJ1-6; 10 bases are shared with TRBD1. CDR1 is MNHEY, CDR2 SMNVEV, per germline (reference sequence). Trimming at V came to 8 bases and at J to 6 bases, leaving 4 bases not matched to a gene. The CDR3 runs to 14 residues. The CDR3 sequence is CASGQGEGNSPLHF. The CDR3 DNA is TGTGCCAGCGGACAGGGGGAGGGTAATTCACCCCTCCACTTT.

The genes are TRBV28 and TRBJ1-4, with unresolved D. This CDR3 comprises 16 residues. Per the germline V gene, CDR1 is MDHEN and CDR2 is SYDVKM. Trimming took off 3 bases at V and 0 bases at J, with 11 bases between the two ends. DNA of the CDR3: TGTGCCAGCAGTTTCCTCCGCAGCGCAACTAATGAAAAACTGTTTTTT. Its protein product is CASSFLRSATNEKLFF.

This rearrangement joins TRBV7-8 to TRBJ1-1; D is ambiguous. Germline V gene lookup returns CDR1 SGHVS and CDR2 FQNEAQ. V was cut by 1 base and J by 2 bases, with 11 bases left in between. The CDR3 is 15 amino acids. The CDR3 loop reads CASSLGGSPNTEAFF. CDR3 DNA sequence: TGTGCCAGCAGCTTAGGCGGGTCACCAAACACTGAAGCTTTCTTT.

The chain has TRBV11-3 and TRBJ1-1, with D perhaps matching TRBD1 (6 bases). V was shortened by 5 bases and J by 1 base, with 11 bases between the two germline ends. CDR1 SGHNT and CDR2 YENEEA come from the germline V gene. The CDR3 has 14 amino acids. CDR3 sequence (DNA): TGTGCCAGCAGCCTGACAGGTTGGAACACTGAAGCTTTCTTT. Translation: CASSLTGWNTEAFF.

V usage is TRBV7-8 and J usage is TRBJ2-5, with TRBD1 identical over 9 bases. The CDR3 contains 17 residues. V shed 6 bases and J 4 bases; nucleotides not matched to a gene: 15. CDR1 SGHVS and CDR2 FQNEAQ come from the germline V gene. CDR3 DNA: TGTGCCAGCAGTCGAGCGCCGGGACAGGGCTTGGGAGAGACCCAGTACTTC. This encodes CASSRAPGQGLGETQYF.

This chain joins TRBV27 and TRBJ1-6, with 8 bases identical to TRBD1. After removal of 5 bases from V and 6 bases from J, the junction contained 12 bases not matched to a gene. The germline V gene has CDR1 MNHEY and CDR2 SMNVEV (reference sequence). The CDR3 consists of 17 residues. The CDR3 loop reads CASSPRNGQGGNSPLHF. CDR3 in DNA: TGTGCCAGCAGTCCGCGAAACGGACAGGGTGGTAATTCACCCCTCCACTTT.

J is TRBJ1-6 and V is TRBV6-1; the D is unclear. CDR3 length: 15 residues. Germline V CDR1 and CDR2: MNHNS, SASEGT. Trimming shortened V by 0 bases and J by 10 bases, and 13 bases separated the two germline ends. The CDR3 loop is CASSEAGPGLSPLHF. The CDR3 DNA sequence: TGTGCCAGCAGTGAAGCGGGCCCTGGACTATCACCCCTCCACTTT.

This clone was detected once. The V gene is TRBV27, the J gene TRBJ1-1; D is unresolved. The CDR3 sequence is 13 residues long. Trimming took 2 bases from V and 6 from J, leaving 10 bases between them. CDR1 is MNHEY and CDR2 is SMNVEV in the germline V gene (reference sequence). CDR3 residues: CASSLGGLAEAFF. DNA for the CDR3: TGTGCCAGCAGTTTAGGCGGGCTAGCTGAAGCTTTCTTT.

The chain has TRBV14 and TRBJ2-2, with D possibly TRBD1 on 6 matching bases. Trimming removed 8 bases from V and 2 bases from J, with 12 bases in between. The germline V gene encodes CDR1 SGHDN and CDR2 FVKESK. The CDR3 consists of 14 residues. As DNA, the CDR3 is TGTGCCAGCTCCCGGGACACCAACACCGGGGAGCTGTTTTTT. Translation gives CASSRDTNTGELFF.

V usage is TRBV19 and J usage is TRBJ1-3; D might be TRBD1 (6 bases). The V gene lost 7 bases and the J gene lost 0 bases, with 13 bases spanning the gap. The CDR3 runs 15 residues. CDR1 and CDR2 from the germline V gene are LNHDA and SQIVND (reference sequence). CDR3 bases: TGTGCCAGTACTCCGGGGGCCTACTCTGGAAACACCATATATTTT. This codes for CASTPGAYSGNTIYF.

This clone was counted once. The chain combines TRBV6-1 with TRBJ2-5; 9 bases align to TRBD2. The length of the CDR3 is 17 residues. Germline V gene sequence: CDR1 MNHNS, CDR2 SASEGT. V was pared by 1 base and J by 5 bases, with 11 bases of the junction left unmatched. The CDR3 coding sequence is TGTGCCAGCAGTGAAGGGGTGGCGGGGGGGCTCCGGGAGACCCAGTACTTC. Its protein is CASSEGVAGGLRETQYF.